Below, 32 T cell receptor beta chains from the same sample are listed, as sequenced in a study of blood T cell repertoires in COVID-19. The protocol was immunoSEQ multiplex PCR, while the TCRdb copy is restricted to in-frame clones and leaves out a portion. The sample carries under 200,000 clones, approximately 80% recorded once. Sequencing used peripheral blood. These TCRs come from a woman aged 80 or over with active or convalescent COVID-19.

This sequence joins TRBV7-9 and TRBJ1-3, with 8 bases lining up with TRBD1. Per the germline V gene, CDR1 is SEHNR and CDR2 is FQNEAQ (reference sequence). V lost 1 base, J lost 1 base, and 0 bases stayed unmatched. CDR3 length: 15 amino acids. Written as DNA, the CDR3 is TGTGCCAGCAGCTTAGGACAGGGGTCTGGAAACACCATATATTTT. Translation gives CASSLGQGSGNTIYF.

The J gene is TRBJ2-3, the V gene TRBV15; 9 bases are a match to TRBD2. CDR3 length: 16 residues. After removal of 1 base from V and 5 bases from J, the junction contained 7 bases not matched to a gene. Germline lookup yields CDR1 LNHNV and CDR2 YYDKDF (reference sequence). CDR3 in DNA: TGTGCCACCAGCAGAGGCCCCCAGCGGGGGGAAGATACGCAGTATTTT. It encodes CATSRGPQRGEDTQYF.

This chain links TRBV5-1 with TRBJ1-2; TRBD1 agrees at 8 bases. Germline trimming cut 4 bases from V and 6 bases from J; bases unmatched to any gene: 8. The CDR3 length is 14 residues. Germline V lookup: CDR1 SGHRS, CDR2 YFSETQ. Here the CDR3 DNA reads TGCGCCAGCAGCACACAGGGGGAAACGGATGGCTACACCTTC. It encodes CASSTQGETDGYTF.

J is TRBJ1-2 and V is TRBV29-1, with TRBD1 as a possible D gene (6 bases). The CDR3 spans 13 residues. CDR1 and CDR2 from the germline V gene are SQVTM and ANQGSEA. V shed 3 bases and J shed 4 bases, with 12 bases lying between them. CDR3 DNA sequence: TGCAGCGTTGACCCTGGGACAACCTATGGCTACACCTTC. This codes for CSVDPGTTYGYTF.

V and J are TRBV27 and TRBJ2-2, with 7 bases lining up with TRBD1. CDR1 and CDR2 (germline): MNHEY, SMNVEV (reference sequence). The CDR3 is 16 amino acids. J lost 5 bases, V lost 0 bases, and 6 bases had no gene match. DNA for the CDR3: TGTGCCAGCAGTTTATCGAGAGGGGGCTCGACCGGGGAGCTGTTTTTT. Translating gives CASSLSRGGSTGELFF.

V gene TRBV7-2 combines with J gene TRBJ1-2; 7 bases line up with TRBD1. V gave up 5 bases and J gave up 3 bases; unmatched junction bases: 6. Germline-derived CDR1 and CDR2 are SGHTA and FQGNSA. This CDR3 has 14 residues. DNA of the CDR3: TGTGCCAGCAGCCCCGGGGACAGCCACTATGGCTACACCTTC. Amino acid sequence: CASSPGDSHYGYTF.

The chain has TRBV15 and TRBJ1-3; 7 nucleotides align to TRBD1. The germline V gene encodes CDR1 LNHNV and CDR2 YYDKDF (reference sequence). The ends lost 7 bases at V and 6 bases at J; junction bases unmatched: 9. This CDR3 has 14 amino acids. CDR3 protein: CATTTGDWENTIYF. The CDR3 DNA follows: TGTGCCACCACTACAGGGGATTGGGAAAACACCATATATTTT.

V usage is TRBV6-1 and J usage is TRBJ2-5; D might be TRBD1 (6 bases). Per germline, CDR1 MNHNS and CDR2 SASEGT. The CDR3 sequence is 14 residues long. The germline V and J ends were trimmed by 3 bases and 4 bases, with 12 bases remaining between them. CDR3 DNA sequence: TGTGCCAGCAGTGAGCACTTACAGGGAGAGACCCAGTACTTC. It specifies CASSEHLQGETQYF.

The rearrangement joins TRBV6-6 to TRBJ1-1; D may be TRBD1 (5 bases). The CDR3 totals 12 residues. Germline loops: CDR1 MNHNY, CDR2 SVGAGI (reference sequence). V was pared by 8 bases and J by 3 bases, with 10 bases between. The DNA of the CDR3 is TGTGCCAGCCGGACATGGGACACTGAAGCTTTCTTT. This sequence encodes CASRTWDTEAFF.

The chain combines TRBV27 with TRBJ2-1, with 11 bases that match TRBD2. V lost 8 bases and J lost 7; bases outside the gene matches: 16. Germline loops: CDR1 MNHEY, CDR2 SMNVEV (reference sequence). This CDR3 has 17 residues. CDR3 DNA sequence: TGTGCCAGCTTTAAACGCTTAGCGGGGGGGCCTGATAATGAGCAGTTCTTC. Amino acids: CASFKRLAGGPDNEQFF.

The chain couples TRBV27 to TRBJ2-2; maybe TRBD2 (6 bases). Germline CDR1 and CDR2: MNHEY and SMNVEV (reference sequence). This CDR3 is built from 15 residues. V shed 7 bases and J shed 6 bases, with 18 bases lying between them. The CDR3 region is CASTRGTGLAGELFF. As DNA, the CDR3 is TGTGCCAGCACCCGGGGGACGGGACTTGCCGGGGAGCTGTTTTTT.

The chain couples TRBV4-3 to TRBJ1-3; no clear D. Germline values: CDR1 LGHNA, CDR2 YSLEER. CDR3 length equals 16 residues. Trimming removed 0 bases from V and 0 bases from J, with 9 bases in between. Written as DNA, the CDR3 is TGCGCCAGCAGCCAAGATCTAACCTACTCTGGAAACACCATATATTTT. The encoded protein is CASSQDLTYSGNTIYF.

There are a few counts of this clone. The V and J genes are TRBV5-1 and TRBJ1-2; D gene ambiguous. This CDR3 has 13 residues. V shed 1 base and J shed 6 bases, with 10 bases lying between them. Germline V gene data show CDR1 as SGHRS and CDR2 as YFSETQ. CDR3 in DNA: TGCGCCAGCAGCTTGTTCGGAGGAGATGGCTACACCTTC. Protein sequence: CASSLFGGDGYTF.

V is TRBV2 and J is TRBJ1-1; 9 bases are a match to TRBD1. This CDR3 is 17 amino acids long. With 5 bases clipped from V and 1 base from J, the junction kept 11 bases outside the gene matches. The germline V gene encodes CDR1 SNHLY and CDR2 FYNNEI. The CDR3 sequence: CASSSRGQGTGNTEAFF. The DNA for the CDR3 is TGTGCCAGCAGTTCTAGGGGACAGGGTACAGGGAACACTGAAGCTTTCTTT.

This clone was picked up one time. The rearrangement uses TRBV9 and TRBJ2-7, with 8 bases fitting TRBD1. Per the germline V gene, CDR1 is SGDLS and CDR2 is YYNGEE. Losses at the gene ends were 7 bases for V and 4 bases for J; bases not matched to a gene: 7. CDR3 size: 13 residues. The chain's CDR3 is CASAGGAGYEQYF. As DNA, the CDR3 is TGTGCCAGCGCAGGGGGCGCTGGGTACGAGCAGTACTTC.

This chain uses TRBV9 with TRBJ1-6, with D perhaps matching TRBD1 (5 bases). The CDR3 is made up of 17 amino acids. Germline V gene lookup returns CDR1 SGDLS and CDR2 YYNGEE. V was shortened by 0 bases and J by 6 bases, with 16 bases between the two germline ends. The CDR3: CASSVEGVLSSNSPLHF. The DNA of the CDR3 is TGTGCCAGCAGCGTAGAAGGGGTACTCTCTTCTAATTCACCCCTCCACTTT.

The sample holds a few counts of this clone. The chain couples TRBV28 to TRBJ1-5; D might be TRBD1 (6 bases). The CDR3 extends over 12 amino acids. With 8 bases removed from V and 4 bases from J, the gap between germline ends came to 9 bases. Germline values: CDR1 MDHEN, CDR2 SYDVKM. CDR3 in amino acids: CASLQGNQPQHF. The CDR3, as DNA: TGTGCCAGCCTACAGGGAAATCAGCCCCAGCATTTT.

This chain uses TRBV10-3 with TRBJ1-1, with TRBD1 matching over 9 bases. J gave up 4 bases and V 6 bases, and 6 bases lay outside the gene matches. The length of the CDR3 is 14 residues. In germline, CDR1 is ENHRY, CDR2 SYGVKD. DNA for the CDR3: TGTGCCATCAGCCCGGGACAGGGATCCACTGAAGCTTTCTTT. It translates to CAISPGQGSTEAFF.

The rearrangement links TRBV18 to TRBJ2-7, with TRBD1 as a possible D gene (5 bases). The V and J ends lost 5 bases and 6 bases respectively, with 11 bases between them. CDR3 length: 12 residues. Germline lookup yields CDR1 KGHSH and CDR2 LQKENI. CDR3 DNA sequence: TGTGCCAGCTCATCTACAGGAGCCGAGCAGTACTTC. Its protein is CASSSTGAEQYF. The variable domain in full, completed from reference TRBV18 and TRBJ2-7, reads NAGVMQNPRHLVRRRGQEARLRCSPMKGHSHVYWYRQLPEEGLKFMVYLQKENIIDESGMPKERFSAEFPKEGPSILRIQQVVRGDSAAYFCASSSTGAEQYFGPGTRLTVT.

J is TRBJ2-5 and V is TRBV2; maybe TRBD1 (8 bases). The CDR3 consists of 15 residues. The V end lost 8 bases, the J end lost 4 bases, and 20 bases lay between the germline ends. Germline assignment: CDR1 SNHLY and CDR2 FYNNEI. CDR3 residues: CASGRTGRDGETQYF. CDR3 nucleotides: TGTGCCAGCGGACGGACAGGGAGGGACGGAGAGACCCAGTACTTC. Complete variable domain (other parts from reference TRBV2 and TRBJ2-5): EPEVTQTPSHQVTQMGQEVILRCVPISNHLYFYWYRQILGQKVEFLVSFYNNEISEKSEIFDDQFSVERPDGSNFTLKIRSTKLEDSAMYFCASGRTGRDGETQYFGPGTRLLVL.

CDR3 in amino acids: CASSPRVEKLFF. As DNA, the CDR3 is TGTGCCAGCTCACCACGAGTCGAAAAACTGTTTTTT. The rearrangement links TRBV18 to TRBJ1-4; D ambiguous. Trimming cost V 1 base and J 8 bases, with 5 bases left between them. Germline assignment: CDR1 KGHSH and CDR2 LQKENI. The length of the CDR3 is 12 residues.

V and J are TRBV5-4 and TRBJ1-1, with 8 bases lining up with TRBD1. This CDR3 has 14 amino acids. Losses at the gene ends were 3 bases for V and 1 base for J; bases not matched to a gene: 2. Looked up from germline, CDR1 is SGHNT and CDR2 is YYREEE (reference sequence). The chain's CDR3 is CASSWGQANTEAFF. The CDR3 region has the DNA TGTGCCAGCAGCTGGGGACAGGCGAACACTGAAGCTTTCTTT. Full variable domain (outside the CDR3, taken from reference TRBV5-4 and TRBJ1-1): ETGVTQSPTHLIKTRGQQVTLRCSSQSGHNTVSWYQQALGQGPQFIFQYYREEENGRGNFPPRFSGLQFPNYSSELNVNALELDDSALYLCASSWGQANTEAFFGQGTRLTVV.

The V call is TRBV9, the J call TRBJ1-1, with no clear D. With 4 bases removed from V and 6 bases from J, the gap between germline ends came to 19 bases. This CDR3 has 15 residues. CDR1 and CDR2 from the germline V gene are SGDLS and YYNGEE. This CDR3 reads CASSFSGGVGAEAFF. DNA for the CDR3: TGTGCCAGCAGCTTCTCCGGCGGGGTCGGGGCTGAAGCTTTCTTT.

V gene TRBV27 combines with J gene TRBJ2-7, with 9 bases identical to TRBD1. CDR3 length: 16 residues. V trimming: 2 bases; J trimming: 0 bases; junction bases outside the gene matches: 5. Germline V CDR1 and CDR2: MNHEY, SMNVEV (reference sequence). The CDR3 bases are TGTGCCAGCAGTTTAGTAGGGACAGGGCCCTCCTACGAGCAGTACTTC. This sequence encodes CASSLVGTGPSYEQYF.

The genes are TRBV5-6 and TRBJ1-6, with D possibly matching TRBD1 (5 bases). This CDR3 region has 16 residues. Deletions cut 1 base from V and 7 bases from J, with 15 bases between. The germline V gene has CDR1 SGHDT and CDR2 YYEEEE. The CDR3: CASSLWNGGINSPLHF. The CDR3 DNA reads as TGTGCCAGCAGCTTGTGGAACGGGGGGATCAATTCACCCCTCCACTTT.

This chain links TRBV27 with TRBJ2-1; 12 bases line up with TRBD2. The CDR3 is 16 residues long. Trimming took 4 bases from V and 4 from J; bases not matched to a gene: 5. Germline loops: CDR1 MNHEY, CDR2 SMNVEV (reference sequence). CDR3 loop: CASSSLLAGGYNEQFF. CDR3 nucleotide sequence: TGTGCCAGCAGTTCCCTACTAGCGGGGGGATACAATGAGCAGTTCTTC.

This clone showed up just once. This chain uses TRBV11-2 with TRBJ2-5, with a weak D call TRBD1 (7 bases). Looked up from germline, CDR1 is SGHAT and CDR2 is FQNNGV. This CDR3 has 16 residues. The V gene lost 5 bases and the J gene lost 4 bases, with 20 bases spanning the gap. CDR3 in DNA: TGTGCCAGCAGCCTGCGGACAGGCCGGGGAGGAGAGACCCAGTACTTC. As protein: CASSLRTGRGGETQYF.

CDR3 region: CASTPGTSGWETQYF. CDR3 bases: TGTGCCAGCACCCCCGGGACTAGCGGGTGGGAGACCCAGTACTTC. The V call is TRBV9, the J call TRBJ2-5; 12 positions agree with TRBD2. V shed 6 bases, J shed 5 bases, and the junction held 8 bases outside the gene matches. CDR1 is SGDLS and CDR2 is YYNGEE in the germline V gene. This CDR3 has 15 residues.

The chain links TRBV5-1 to TRBJ2-2; a weak D match, TRBD1 (5 bases). V lost 0 bases and J lost 1, with 7 bases in between. There are 15 residues in the CDR3. Per the germline V gene, CDR1 is SGHRS and CDR2 is YFSETQ. CDR3 nucleotide sequence: TGCGCCAGCAGCTTGGGGCAGGGGAACACCGGGGAGCTGTTTTTT. This encodes CASSLGQGNTGELFF.

This CDR3 reads CASRELAGAQFF. The DNA for the CDR3 is TGTGCCAGCAGGGAACTAGCGGGGGCCCAGTTCTTC. The chain combines TRBV2 with TRBJ2-1; 11 bases match TRBD2. From germline, CDR1 is SNHLY and CDR2 FYNNEI. The CDR3 extends over 12 amino acids. Trimming took 6 bases from V and 13 from J; bases not matched to a gene: 5.

This chain links TRBV5-4 with TRBJ2-1; D remains ambiguous. This CDR3 region has 12 residues. Germline lookup yields CDR1 SGHNT and CDR2 YYREEE (reference sequence). Trimming removed 3 bases from V and 6 bases from J, with 7 bases in between. The CDR3 reads CASSSPRNEQFF. For the CDR3, the DNA is TGTGCCAGCAGCTCCCCCCGCAATGAGCAGTTCTTC. The variable domain in full, with the rest retrieved from reference TRBV5-4 and TRBJ2-1, is ETGVTQSPTHLIKTRGQQVTLRCSSQSGHNTVSWYQQALGQGPQFIFQYYREEENGRGNFPPRFSGLQFPNYSSELNVNALELDDSALYLCASSSPRNEQFFGPGTRLTVL.

J is TRBJ1-1 and V is TRBV7-2; 8 nucleotides align to TRBD1. V shed 3 bases and J 1 base; nucleotides not matched to a gene: 10. The CDR3 contains 17 residues. CDR1 is SGHTA and CDR2 is FQGNSA in the germline V gene. The CDR3 spells CASSLRQGSRPNTEAFF. Written as DNA, the CDR3 is TGTGCCAGCAGCTTGAGACAGGGGTCAAGGCCGAACACTGAAGCTTTCTTT.